The clone carrying this T cell receptor beta chain was counted ten times or more. As for time point: patch test 1, 2 weeks after DPC sensitization. The treatment: therapeutic diphenylcyclopropenone sensitization with weekly scalp DPC. The data originate from a study of human T cells and chemical hapten exposure. Trimming left V 4 bases short and J 2 bases short, with 11 bases between. CDR3 size: 15 residues. CDR1 is SEHNR, CDR2 FQNEAQ, per germline (reference sequence). In TCRdb, the RACE reads were re-called with MiXCR into one record per CDR3 protein. The table includes 71,000 or so distinct CDR3 sequences, 9.8% detected once.

The clonotype comes from a woman aged 40 to 50 with alopecia areata. Some clones in this sample may be carry-over from other donors' samples. The chain joins TRBV7-9 to TRBJ2-2; weak D call: TRBD1 (6 bases). The sample here was whole blood, taken in connection with sensitization to the hapten diphenylcyclopropenone (DPC). CDR3 in amino acids: CASSSGQTNTGELFF. CDR3 DNA: TGTGCCAGCAGCTCTGGACAGACCAACACCGGGGAGCTGTTTTTT.